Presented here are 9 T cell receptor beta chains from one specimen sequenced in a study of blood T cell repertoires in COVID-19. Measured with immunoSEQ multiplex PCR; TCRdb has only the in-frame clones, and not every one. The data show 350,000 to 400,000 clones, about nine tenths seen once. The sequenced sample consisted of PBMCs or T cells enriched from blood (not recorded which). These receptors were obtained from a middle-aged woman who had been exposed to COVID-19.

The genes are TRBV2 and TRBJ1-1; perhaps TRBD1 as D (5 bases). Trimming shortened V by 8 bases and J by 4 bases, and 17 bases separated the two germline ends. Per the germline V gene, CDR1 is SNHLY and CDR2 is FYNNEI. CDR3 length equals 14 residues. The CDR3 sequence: CASRDSRVPTEAFF. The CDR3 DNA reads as TGTGCCAGCCGAGACTCCAGGGTCCCCACTGAAGCTTTCTTT.

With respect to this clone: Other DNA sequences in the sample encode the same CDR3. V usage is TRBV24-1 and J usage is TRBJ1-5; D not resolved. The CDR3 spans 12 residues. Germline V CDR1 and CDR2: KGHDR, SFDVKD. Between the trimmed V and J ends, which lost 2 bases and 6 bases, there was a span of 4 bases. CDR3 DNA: TGTGCCACCAGTGATTCGGGTCAGCCCCAGCATTTT. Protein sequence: CATSDSGQPQHF.

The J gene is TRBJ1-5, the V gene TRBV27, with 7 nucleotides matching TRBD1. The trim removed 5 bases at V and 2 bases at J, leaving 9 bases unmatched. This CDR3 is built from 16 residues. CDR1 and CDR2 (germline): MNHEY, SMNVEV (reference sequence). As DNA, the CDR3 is TGTGCCAGCAGTGCCTACAGGGGAAGGGGCAATCAGCCCCAGCATTTT. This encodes CASSAYRGRGNQPQHF.

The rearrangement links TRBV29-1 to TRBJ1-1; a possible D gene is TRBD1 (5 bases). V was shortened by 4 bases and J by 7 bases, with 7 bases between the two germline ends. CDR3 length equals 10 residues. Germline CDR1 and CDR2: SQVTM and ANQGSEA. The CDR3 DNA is TGCAGCGTTGTAAGGGGTGAAGCTTTCTTT. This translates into CSVVRGEAFF.

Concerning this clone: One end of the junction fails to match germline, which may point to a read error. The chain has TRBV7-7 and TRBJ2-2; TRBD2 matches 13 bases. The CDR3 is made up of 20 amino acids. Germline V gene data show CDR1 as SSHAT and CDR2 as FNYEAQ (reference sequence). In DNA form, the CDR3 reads TGTGCTAGCAGCTTAGCTCCTGGACTAGCGGGGGCCCCGGGAACCGGGGAGCTGTTTTTT. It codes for CASSLAPGLAGAPGTGELFF.

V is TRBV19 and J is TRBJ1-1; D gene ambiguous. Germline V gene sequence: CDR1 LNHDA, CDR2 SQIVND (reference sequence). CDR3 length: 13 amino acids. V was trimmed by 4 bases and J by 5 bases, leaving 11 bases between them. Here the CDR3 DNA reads TGTGCCAGTAGTACTATCGAGGGAACTGAAGCTTTCTTT. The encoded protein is CASSTIEGTEAFF.

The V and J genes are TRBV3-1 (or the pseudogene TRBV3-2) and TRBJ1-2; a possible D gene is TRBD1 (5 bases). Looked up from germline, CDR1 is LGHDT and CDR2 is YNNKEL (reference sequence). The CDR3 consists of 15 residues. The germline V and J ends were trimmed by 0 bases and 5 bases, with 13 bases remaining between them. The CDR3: CASSQDPGAAYGYTF. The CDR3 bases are TGTGCCAGCAGCCAAGATCCTGGGGCAGCTTATGGCTACACCTTC.

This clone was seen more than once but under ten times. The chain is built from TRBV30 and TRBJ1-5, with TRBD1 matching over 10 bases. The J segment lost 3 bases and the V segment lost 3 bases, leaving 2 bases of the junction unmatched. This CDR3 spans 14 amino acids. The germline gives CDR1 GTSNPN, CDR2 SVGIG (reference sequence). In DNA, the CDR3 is TGTGCCTGGAGAGGGACAGGGGCCAATCAGCCCCAGCATTTT. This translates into CAWRGTGANQPQHF.

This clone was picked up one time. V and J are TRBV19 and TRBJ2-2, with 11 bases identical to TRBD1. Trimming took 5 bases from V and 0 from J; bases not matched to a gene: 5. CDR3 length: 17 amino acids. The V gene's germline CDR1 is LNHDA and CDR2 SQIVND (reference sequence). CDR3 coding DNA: TGTGCCAGTAGTCCCGGACAGGGGGCGCCGAACACCGGGGAGCTGTTTTTT. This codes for CASSPGQGAPNTGELFF.